This entry features one TCR beta chain sequence. Its antigen remains unidentified. This sample stems from a study of CD8+ T cells in alopecia areata. General study points: Lesional tissue from the scalp (especially in alopecia totalis/universalis) showed higher clonality than normal scalp.

Alopecia areata patients had lesional scalp punch biopsies and peripheral blood taken from them. RNA extraction was followed by reverse transcription into cDNA, which acted as the sequencing template. Profiled with immunoSEQ multiplex PCR; TCRdb holds only in-frame clones, not every one. The table records about 14,000 clones, 45% to 60% of them present only once. Germline CDR1 is LNHDA and CDR2 is SQIVND (reference sequence). The CDR3 extends over 13 amino acids. Trimming stripped 6 bases from V and 5 bases from J, with 13 bases between. The TCR comes from a human donor with alopecia areata. The rearrangement uses TRBV19 and TRBJ2-5; D call uncertain. Specimen: skin, collected at week 0. The chain's CDR3 is CASSPGPLETQYF. CDR3 nucleotide sequence: TGTGCCAGTAGCCCCGGGCCGTTGGAGACCCAGTACTTC.